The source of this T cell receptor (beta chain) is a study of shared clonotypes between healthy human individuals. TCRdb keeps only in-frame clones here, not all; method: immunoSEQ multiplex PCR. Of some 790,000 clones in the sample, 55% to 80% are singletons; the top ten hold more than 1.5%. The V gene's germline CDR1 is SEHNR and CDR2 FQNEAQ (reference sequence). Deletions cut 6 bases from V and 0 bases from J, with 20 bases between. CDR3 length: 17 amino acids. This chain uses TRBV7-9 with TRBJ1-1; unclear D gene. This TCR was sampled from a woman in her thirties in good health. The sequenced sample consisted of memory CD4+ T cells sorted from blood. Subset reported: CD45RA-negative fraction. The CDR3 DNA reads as TGTGCCAGCAGACCACCCGGAAGGTCGAGAATGAACACTGAAGCTTTCTTT. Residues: CASRPPGRSRMNTEAFF.